The clone carrying this T cell receptor beta chain was detected many times. Its specificity is unknown. This sample was taken from a study of T cells after posttransplantation cyclophosphamide. This CDR3 comprises 14 residues. CDR1 and CDR2 from the germline V gene are ENHRY and SYGVKD. Trimming pared 0 bases from V and 2 bases from J, leaving 7 bases between. Libraries were prepared by immunoSEQ multiplex PCR; TCRdb keeps only in-frame clonotypes and omits some of them. There are 40,000 to 60,000 clones in the sample, none observed a single time. The study, taken as a whole, reports: Tissue-infiltrating T cells from skin or gut overlapped little with blood T cells. Donor-recipient repertoire similarity was low at 1-2 months, rising over year one.

The sequence came from a man aged 40-50 years in good health, CMV-negative, and a related stem cell transplant donor. The rearrangement links TRBV10-3 to TRBJ1-2, with a tentative D call TRBD1 (5 bases). The sequenced sample was PBMCs. DNA for the CDR3: TGTGCCATCAGTGAGTCCGGGGGAAACTATGGCTACACCTTC. Its protein is CAISESGGNYGYTF.